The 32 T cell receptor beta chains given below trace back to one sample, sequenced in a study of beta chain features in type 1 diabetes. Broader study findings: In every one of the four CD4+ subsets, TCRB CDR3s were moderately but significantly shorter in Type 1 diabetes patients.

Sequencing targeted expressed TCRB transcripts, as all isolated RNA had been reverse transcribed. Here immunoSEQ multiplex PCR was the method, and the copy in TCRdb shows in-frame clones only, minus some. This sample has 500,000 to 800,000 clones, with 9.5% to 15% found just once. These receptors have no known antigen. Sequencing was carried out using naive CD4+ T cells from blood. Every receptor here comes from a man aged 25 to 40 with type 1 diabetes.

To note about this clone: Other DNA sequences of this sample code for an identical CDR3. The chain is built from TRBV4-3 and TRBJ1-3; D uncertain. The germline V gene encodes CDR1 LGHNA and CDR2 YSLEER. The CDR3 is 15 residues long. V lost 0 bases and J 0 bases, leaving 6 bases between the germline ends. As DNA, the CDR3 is TGCGCCAGCAGCCAAGAATCAAACTCTGGAAACACCATATATTTT. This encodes CASSQESNSGNTIYF.

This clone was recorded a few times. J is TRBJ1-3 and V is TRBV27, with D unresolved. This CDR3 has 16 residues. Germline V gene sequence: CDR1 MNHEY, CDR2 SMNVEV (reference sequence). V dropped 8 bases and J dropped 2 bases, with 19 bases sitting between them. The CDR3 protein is CASGPGEGRAGNTIYF. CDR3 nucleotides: TGTGCCAGCGGGCCTGGTGAAGGGAGGGCTGGAAACACCATATATTTT.

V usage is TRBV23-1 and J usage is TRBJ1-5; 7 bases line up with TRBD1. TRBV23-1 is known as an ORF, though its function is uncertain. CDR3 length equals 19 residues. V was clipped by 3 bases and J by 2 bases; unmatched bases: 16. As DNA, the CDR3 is TGCGCCAGCAGTCAGTACCGGGACAGTGGACTTATAGGCAATCAGCCCCAGCATTTT. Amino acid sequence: CASSQYRDSGLIGNQPQHF.

The CDR3 sequence: CASSTDRAGELFF. As DNA, the CDR3 is TGTGCCAGCAGCACGGACAGGGCCGGGGAGCTGTTTTTT. The chain uses TRBV11-2 and TRBJ2-2; 8 bases are a match to TRBD1. CDR3 length: 13 amino acids. V trimming: 5 bases; J trimming: 6 bases; junction bases outside the gene matches: 2. Germline lookup yields CDR1 SGHAT and CDR2 FQNNGV.

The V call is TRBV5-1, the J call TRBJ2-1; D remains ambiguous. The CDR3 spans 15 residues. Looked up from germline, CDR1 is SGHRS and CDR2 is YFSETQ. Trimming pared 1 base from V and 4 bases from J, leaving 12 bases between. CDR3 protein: CASSLWSQVYNEQFF. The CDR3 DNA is TGCGCCAGCAGCTTGTGGTCCCAGGTATACAATGAGCAGTTCTTC.

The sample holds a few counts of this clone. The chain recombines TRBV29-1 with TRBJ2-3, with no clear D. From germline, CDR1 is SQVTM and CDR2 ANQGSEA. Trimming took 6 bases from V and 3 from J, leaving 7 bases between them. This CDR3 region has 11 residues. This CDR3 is CSVVPTDTQYF. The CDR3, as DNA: TGCAGCGTGGTCCCGACAGATACGCAGTATTTT.

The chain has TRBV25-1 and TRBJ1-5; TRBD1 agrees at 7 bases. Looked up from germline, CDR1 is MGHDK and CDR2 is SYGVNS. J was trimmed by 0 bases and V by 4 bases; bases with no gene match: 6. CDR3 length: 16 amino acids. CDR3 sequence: CASSGPGTVSNQPQHF. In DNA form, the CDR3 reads TGTGCCAGCAGTGGCCCTGGGACAGTTAGCAATCAGCCCCAGCATTTT.

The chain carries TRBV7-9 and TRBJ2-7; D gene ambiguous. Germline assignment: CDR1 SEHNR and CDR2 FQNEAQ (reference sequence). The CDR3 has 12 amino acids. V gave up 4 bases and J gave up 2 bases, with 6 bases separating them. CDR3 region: CASSSIAYEQYF. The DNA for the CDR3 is TGTGCCAGCAGCTCTATCGCCTACGAGCAGTACTTC.

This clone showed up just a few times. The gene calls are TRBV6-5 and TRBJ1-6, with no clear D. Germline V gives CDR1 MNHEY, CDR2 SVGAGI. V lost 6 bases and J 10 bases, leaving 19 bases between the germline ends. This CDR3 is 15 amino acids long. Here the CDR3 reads CASRRPKGSGSPLHF. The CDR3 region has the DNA TGTGCCAGCAGGAGACCGAAAGGGAGTGGATCACCCCTCCACTTT.

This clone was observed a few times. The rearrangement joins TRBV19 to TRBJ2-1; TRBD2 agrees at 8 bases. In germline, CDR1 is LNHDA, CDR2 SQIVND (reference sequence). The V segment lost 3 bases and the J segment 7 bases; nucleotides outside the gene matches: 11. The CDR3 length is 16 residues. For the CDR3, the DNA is TGTGCCAGTAGTATCCGTGGGACTAGTCGCCTAAATGAGCAGTTCTTC. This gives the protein CASSIRGTSRLNEQFF. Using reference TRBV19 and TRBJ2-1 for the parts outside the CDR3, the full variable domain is DGGITQSPKYLFRKEGQNVTLSCEQNLNHDAMYWYRQDPGQGLRLIYYSQIVNDFQKGDIAEGYSVSREKKESFPLTVTSAQKNPTAFYLCASSIRGTSRLNEQFFGPGTRLTVL.

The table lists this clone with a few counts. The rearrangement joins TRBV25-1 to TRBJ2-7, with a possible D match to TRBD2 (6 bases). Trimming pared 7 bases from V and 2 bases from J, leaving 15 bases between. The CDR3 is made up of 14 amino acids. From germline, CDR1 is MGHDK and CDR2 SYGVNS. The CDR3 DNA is TGTGCCAGCAAACGCGGGGAGGAGGCCTACGAGCAGTACTTC. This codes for CASKRGEEAYEQYF.

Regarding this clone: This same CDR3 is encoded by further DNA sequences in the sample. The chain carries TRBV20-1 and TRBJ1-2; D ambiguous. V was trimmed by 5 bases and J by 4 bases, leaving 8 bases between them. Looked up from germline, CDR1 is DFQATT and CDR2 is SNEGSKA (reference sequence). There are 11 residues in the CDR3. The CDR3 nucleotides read TGCAGTGCTCGCAGGAGCTATGGCTACACCTTC. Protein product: CSARRSYGYTF.

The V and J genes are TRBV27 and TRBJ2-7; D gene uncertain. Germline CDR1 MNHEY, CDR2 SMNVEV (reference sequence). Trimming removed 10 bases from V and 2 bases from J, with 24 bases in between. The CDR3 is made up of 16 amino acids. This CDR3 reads CATALTRVSAAYEQYF. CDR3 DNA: TGTGCCACCGCCCTTACTCGAGTGAGCGCTGCCTACGAGCAGTACTTC.

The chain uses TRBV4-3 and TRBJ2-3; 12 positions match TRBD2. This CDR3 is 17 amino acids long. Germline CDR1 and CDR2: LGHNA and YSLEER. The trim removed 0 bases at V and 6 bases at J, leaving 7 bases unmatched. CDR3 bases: TGCGCCAGCAGCCAAGATTCTAGCGGGGGGGCAGGCGATACGCAGTATTTT. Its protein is CASSQDSSGGAGDTQYF.

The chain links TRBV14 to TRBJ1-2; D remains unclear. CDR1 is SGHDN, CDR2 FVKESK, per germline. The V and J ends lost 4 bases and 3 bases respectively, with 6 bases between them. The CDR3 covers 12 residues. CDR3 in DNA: TGTGCCAGCAGCCCGACCCACTATGGCTACACCTTC. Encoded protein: CASSPTHYGYTF.

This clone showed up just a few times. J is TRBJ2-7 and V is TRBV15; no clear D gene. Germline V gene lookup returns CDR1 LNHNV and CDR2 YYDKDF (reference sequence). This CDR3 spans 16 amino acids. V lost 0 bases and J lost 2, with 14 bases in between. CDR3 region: CATSRDADAGTYEQYF. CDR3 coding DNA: TGTGCCACCAGCAGAGATGCGGACGCTGGCACCTACGAGCAGTACTTC.

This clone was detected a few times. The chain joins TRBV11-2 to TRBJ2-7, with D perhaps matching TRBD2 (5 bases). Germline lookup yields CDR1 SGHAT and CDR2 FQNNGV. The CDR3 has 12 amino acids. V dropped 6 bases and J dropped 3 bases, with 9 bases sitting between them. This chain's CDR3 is CASSPGYYEQYF. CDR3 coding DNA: TGTGCCAGCAGTCCGGGGTACTACGAGCAGTACTTC.

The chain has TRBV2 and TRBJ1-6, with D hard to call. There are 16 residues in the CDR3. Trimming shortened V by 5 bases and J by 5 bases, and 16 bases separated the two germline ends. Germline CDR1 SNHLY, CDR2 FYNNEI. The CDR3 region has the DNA TGTGCCAGCAGTCCTTCCTGGGCGGCGAATAATTCACCCCTCCACTTT. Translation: CASSPSWAANNSPLHF.

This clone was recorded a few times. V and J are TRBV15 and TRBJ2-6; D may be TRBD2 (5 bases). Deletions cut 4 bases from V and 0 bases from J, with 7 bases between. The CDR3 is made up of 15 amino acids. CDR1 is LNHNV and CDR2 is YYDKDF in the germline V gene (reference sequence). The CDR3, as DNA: TGTGCCACCAGCACGGCGGGCTCTGGGGCCAACGTCCTGACTTTC. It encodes CATSTAGSGANVLTF. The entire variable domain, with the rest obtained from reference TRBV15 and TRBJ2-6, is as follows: DAMVIQNPRYQVTQFGKPVTLSCSQTLNHNVMYWYQQKSSQAPKLLFHYYDKDFNNEADTPDNFQSRRPNTSFCFLDIRSPGLGDTAMYLCATSTAGSGANVLTFGAGSRLTVL.

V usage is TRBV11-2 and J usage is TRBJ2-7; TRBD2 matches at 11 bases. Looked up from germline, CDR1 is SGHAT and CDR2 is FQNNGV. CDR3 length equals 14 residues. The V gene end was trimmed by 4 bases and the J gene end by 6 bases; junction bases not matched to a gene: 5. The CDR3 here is CASSSGTSGGEQYF. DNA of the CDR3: TGTGCCAGCAGCTCTGGGACTAGCGGAGGCGAGCAGTACTTC.

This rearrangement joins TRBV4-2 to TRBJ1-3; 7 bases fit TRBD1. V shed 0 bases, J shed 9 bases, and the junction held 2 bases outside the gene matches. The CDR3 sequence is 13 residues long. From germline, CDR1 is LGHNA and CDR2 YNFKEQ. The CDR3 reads CASSQDRQGTIYF. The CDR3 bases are TGTGCCAGCAGCCAAGATCGACAGGGCACCATATATTTT.

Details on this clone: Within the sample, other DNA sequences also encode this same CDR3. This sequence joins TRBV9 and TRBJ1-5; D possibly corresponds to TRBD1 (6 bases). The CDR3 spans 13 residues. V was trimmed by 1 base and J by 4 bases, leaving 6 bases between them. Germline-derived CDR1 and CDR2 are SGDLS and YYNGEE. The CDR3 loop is CASSVTGNQPQHF. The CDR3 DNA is TGTGCCAGCAGCGTAACAGGGAATCAGCCCCAGCATTTT.

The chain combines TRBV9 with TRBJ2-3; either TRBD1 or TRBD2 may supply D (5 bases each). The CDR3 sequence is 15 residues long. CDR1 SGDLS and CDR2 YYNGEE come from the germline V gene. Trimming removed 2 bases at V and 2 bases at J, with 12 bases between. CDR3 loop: CASSVQGRDTDTQYF. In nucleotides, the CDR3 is TGTGCCAGCAGCGTTCAGGGACGGGACACAGATACGCAGTATTTT.

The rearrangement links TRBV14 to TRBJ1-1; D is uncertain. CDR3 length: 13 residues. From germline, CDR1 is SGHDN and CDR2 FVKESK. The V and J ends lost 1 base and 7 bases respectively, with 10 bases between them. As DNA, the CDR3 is TGTGCCAGCAGCCAAGTCGGGTCTTTTGAAGCTTTCTTT. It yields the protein CASSQVGSFEAFF.

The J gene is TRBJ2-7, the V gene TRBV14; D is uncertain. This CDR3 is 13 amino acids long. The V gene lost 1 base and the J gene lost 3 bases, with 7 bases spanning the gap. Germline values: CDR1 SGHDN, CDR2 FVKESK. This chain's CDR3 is CASSQAQRYEQYF. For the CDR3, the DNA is TGTGCCAGCAGCCAAGCACAGCGCTACGAGCAGTACTTC.

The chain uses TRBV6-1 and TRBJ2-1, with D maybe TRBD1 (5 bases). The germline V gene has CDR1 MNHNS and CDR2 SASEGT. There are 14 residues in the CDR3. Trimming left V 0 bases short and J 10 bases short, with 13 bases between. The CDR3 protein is CASSEAGRDGEQFF. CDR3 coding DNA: TGTGCCAGCAGTGAAGCGGGCAGGGATGGGGAGCAGTTCTTC.

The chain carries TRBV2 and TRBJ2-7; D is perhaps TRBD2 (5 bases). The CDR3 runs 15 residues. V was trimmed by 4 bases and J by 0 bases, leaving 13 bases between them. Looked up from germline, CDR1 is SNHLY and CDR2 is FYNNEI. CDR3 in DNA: TGTGCCAGCAGTGTGGGAGAGGGCCGCTCCTACGAGCAGTACTTC. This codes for CASSVGEGRSYEQYF.

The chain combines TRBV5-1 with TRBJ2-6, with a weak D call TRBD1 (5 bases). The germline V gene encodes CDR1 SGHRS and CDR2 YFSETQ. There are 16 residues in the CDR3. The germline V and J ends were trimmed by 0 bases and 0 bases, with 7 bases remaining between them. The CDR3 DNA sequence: TGCGCCAGCAGCTTGGGACAGACCTCTGGGGCCAACGTCCTGACTTTC. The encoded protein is CASSLGQTSGANVLTF.

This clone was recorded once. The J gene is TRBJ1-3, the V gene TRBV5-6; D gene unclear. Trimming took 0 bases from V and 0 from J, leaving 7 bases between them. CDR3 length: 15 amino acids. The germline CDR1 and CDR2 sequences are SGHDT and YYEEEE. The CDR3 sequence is CASSLGLGSGNTIYF. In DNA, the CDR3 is TGTGCCAGCAGCTTGGGGCTCGGCTCTGGAAACACCATATATTTT. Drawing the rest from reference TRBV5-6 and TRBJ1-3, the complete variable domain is DAGVTQSPTHLIKTRGQQVTLRCSPKSGHDTVSWYQQALGQGPQFIFQYYEEEERQRGNFPDRFSGHQFPNYSSELNVNALLLGDSALYLCASSLGLGSGNTIYFGEGSWLTVV.

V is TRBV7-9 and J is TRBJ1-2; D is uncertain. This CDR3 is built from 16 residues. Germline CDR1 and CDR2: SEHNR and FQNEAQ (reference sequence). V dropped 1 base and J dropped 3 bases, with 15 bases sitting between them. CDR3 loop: CASSLGGLEMYYGYTF. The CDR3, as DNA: TGTGCCAGCAGCTTAGGGGGTCTAGAGATGTACTATGGCTACACCTTC.

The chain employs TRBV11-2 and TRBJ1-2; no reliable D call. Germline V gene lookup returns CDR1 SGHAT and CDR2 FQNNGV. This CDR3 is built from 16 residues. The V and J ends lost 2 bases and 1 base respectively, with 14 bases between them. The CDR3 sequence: CASSLSYRGRNYGYTF. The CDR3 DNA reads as TGTGCCAGCAGCTTATCTTACCGAGGTCGTAACTATGGCTACACCTTC. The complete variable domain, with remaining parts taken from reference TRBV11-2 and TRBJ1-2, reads EAGVAQSPRYKIIEKRQSVAFWCNPISGHATLYWYQQILGQGPKLLIQFQNNGVVDDSQLPKDRFSAERLKGVDSTLKIQPAKLEDSAVYLCASSLSYRGRNYGYTFGSGTRLTVV.

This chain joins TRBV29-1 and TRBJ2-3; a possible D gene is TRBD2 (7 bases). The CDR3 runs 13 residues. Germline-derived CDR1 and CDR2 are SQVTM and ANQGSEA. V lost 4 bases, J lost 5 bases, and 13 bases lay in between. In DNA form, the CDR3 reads TGCAGCGTTGGAGGGGGGGTCGGAGATACGCAGTATTTT. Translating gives CSVGGGVGDTQYF.